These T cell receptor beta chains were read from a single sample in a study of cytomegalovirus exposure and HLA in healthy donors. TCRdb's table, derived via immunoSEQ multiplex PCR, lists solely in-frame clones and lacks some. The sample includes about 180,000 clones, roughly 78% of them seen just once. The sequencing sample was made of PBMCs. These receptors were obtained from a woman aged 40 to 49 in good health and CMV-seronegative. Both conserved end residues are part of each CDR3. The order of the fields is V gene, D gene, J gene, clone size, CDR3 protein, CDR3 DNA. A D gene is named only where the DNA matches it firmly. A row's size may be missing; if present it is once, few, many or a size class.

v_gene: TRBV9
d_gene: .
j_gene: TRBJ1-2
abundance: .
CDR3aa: CASSVAGRGNYGYTF
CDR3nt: TGTGCCAGCAGCGTAGCGGGCAGGGGAAACTATGGCTACACCTTC

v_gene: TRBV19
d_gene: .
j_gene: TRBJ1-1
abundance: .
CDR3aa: CASSTYLQGENTEAFF
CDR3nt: TGTGCCAGTAGTACTTACTTACAGGGTGAGAACACTGAAGCTTTCTTT

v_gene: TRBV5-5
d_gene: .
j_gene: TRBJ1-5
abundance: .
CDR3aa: CASSLVSGSNQPQHF
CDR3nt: TGTGCCAGCAGCTTGGTGAGCGGGAGCAATCAGCCCCAGCATTTT

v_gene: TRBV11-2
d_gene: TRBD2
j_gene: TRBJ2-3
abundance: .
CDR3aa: CASSSFAGGPSDTQYF
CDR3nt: TGTGCCAGCAGCTCCTTTGCGGGAGGGCCCTCAGATACGCAGTATTTT

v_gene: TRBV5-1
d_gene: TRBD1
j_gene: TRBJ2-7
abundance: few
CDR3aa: CASSFLGQVFSEQYF
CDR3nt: TGCGCCAGCAGCTTTTTAGGACAGGTTTTCTCCGAGCAGTACTTC

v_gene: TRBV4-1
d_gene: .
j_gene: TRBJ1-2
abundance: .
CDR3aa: CASSQEAGIGGYTF
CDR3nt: TGCGCCAGCAGCCAAGAGGCGGGTATCGGAGGCTACACCTTC

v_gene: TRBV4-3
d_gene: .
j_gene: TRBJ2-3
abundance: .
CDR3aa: CASSQDGLRGPTDTQYF
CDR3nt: TGCGCCAGCAGCCAAGACGGCCTCAGGGGTCCCACAGATACGCAGTATTTT

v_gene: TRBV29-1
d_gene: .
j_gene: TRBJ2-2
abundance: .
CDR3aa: CSVEGRKNTGELFF
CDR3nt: TGCAGCGTTGAAGGGCGGAAGAACACCGGGGAGCTGTTTTTT

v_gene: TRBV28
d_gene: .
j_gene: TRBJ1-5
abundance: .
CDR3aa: CASSLVGVLWTQHF
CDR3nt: TGTGCCAGCAGCCTTGTCGGGGTTCTGTGGACCCAGCATTTT

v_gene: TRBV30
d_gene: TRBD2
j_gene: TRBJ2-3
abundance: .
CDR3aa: CAWSARSGRSTDTQYF
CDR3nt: TGTGCCTGGAGTGCACGAAGCGGGAGGAGCACAGATACGCAGTATTTT

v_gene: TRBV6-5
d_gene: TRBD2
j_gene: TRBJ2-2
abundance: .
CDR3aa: CASSASGRYTGELFF
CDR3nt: TGTGCCAGCAGTGCTAGCGGGAGATACACCGGGGAGCTGTTTTTT

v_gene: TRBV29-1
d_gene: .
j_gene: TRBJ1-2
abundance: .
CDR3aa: CSVLQNYGYTF
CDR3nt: TGCAGCGTTCTACAGAATTATGGCTACACCTTC

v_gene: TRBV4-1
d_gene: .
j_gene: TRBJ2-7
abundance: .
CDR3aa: CASSQESGPYEQYF
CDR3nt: TGCGCCAGCAGCCAAGAAAGCGGGCCCTACGAGCAGTACTTC

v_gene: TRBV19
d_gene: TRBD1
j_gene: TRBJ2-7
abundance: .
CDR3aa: CASSTSGGASVYEQYF
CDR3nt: TGTGCCAGTAGTACCTCAGGGGGCGCATCGGTCTACGAGCAGTACTTC

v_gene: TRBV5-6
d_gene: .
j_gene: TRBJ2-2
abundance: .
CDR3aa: CASSLVQGELFF
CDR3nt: TGTGCCAGCAGCCTGGTACAGGGGGAGCTGTTTTTT

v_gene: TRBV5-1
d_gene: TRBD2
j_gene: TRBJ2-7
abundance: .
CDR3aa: CASSLEGSGGLYF
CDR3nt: TGCGCCAGCAGCTTGGAAGGGAGCGGGGGATTGTACTTC

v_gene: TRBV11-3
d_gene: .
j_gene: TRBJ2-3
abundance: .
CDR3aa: CASSSKRGTDTQYF
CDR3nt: TGTGCCAGCAGCTCCAAGCGCGGCACAGATACGCAGTATTTT

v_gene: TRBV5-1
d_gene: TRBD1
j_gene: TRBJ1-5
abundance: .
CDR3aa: CASSEGAGNNQPQHF
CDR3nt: TGCGCCAGCAGCGAGGGGGCAGGGAACAATCAGCCCCAGCATTTT

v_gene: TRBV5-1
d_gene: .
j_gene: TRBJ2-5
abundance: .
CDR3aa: CASRAPEETQYF
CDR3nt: TGCGCCAGCAGAGCCCCCGAGGAGACCCAGTACTTC

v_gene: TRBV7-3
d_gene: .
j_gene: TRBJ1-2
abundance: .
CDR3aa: CASSLDGDYGYTF
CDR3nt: TGTGCCAGCAGCTTGGACGGGGACTATGGCTACACCTTC

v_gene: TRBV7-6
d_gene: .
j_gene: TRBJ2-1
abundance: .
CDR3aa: CASSLGLPQGSYNEQFF
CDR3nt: TGTGCCAGCAGCCTAGGACTACCACAAGGCTCCTACAATGAGCAGTTCTTC

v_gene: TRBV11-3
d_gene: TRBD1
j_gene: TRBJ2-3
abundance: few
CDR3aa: CASSRGQGTGTDTQYF
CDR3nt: TGTGCCAGCAGCCGCGGACAGGGCACTGGCACAGATACGCAGTATTTT

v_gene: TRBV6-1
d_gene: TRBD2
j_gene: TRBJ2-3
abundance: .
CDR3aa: CASSEFGGGALYTQYF
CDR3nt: TGTGCCAGCAGTGAATTTGGCGGGGGGGCATTATATACGCAGTATTTT

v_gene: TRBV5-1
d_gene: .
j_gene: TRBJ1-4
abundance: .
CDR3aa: CASSLGGSTNEKLFF
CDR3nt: TGCGCCAGCAGCTTGGGCGGATCAACTAATGAAAAACTGTTTTTT

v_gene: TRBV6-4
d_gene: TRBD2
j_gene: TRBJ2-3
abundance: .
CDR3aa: CASSTLPSGGTDTQYF
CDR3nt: TGTGCCAGCAGTACCCTACCTAGCGGGGGCACAGATACGCAGTATTTT

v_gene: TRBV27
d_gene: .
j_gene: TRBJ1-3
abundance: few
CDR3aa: CASSRGGNGNTIYF
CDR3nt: TGTGCCAGCAGTAGGGGGGGGAATGGAAACACCATATATTTT

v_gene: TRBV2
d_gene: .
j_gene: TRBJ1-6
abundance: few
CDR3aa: CASRKEHMYNSPLHF
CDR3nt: TGTGCCAGCAGAAAGGAGCATATGTATAATTCACCCCTCCACTTT

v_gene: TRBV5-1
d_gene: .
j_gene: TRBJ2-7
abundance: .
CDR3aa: CASSLGLARYEQYF
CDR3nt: TGCGCCAGCAGCTTGGGGCTAGCGAGGTACGAGCAGTACTTC

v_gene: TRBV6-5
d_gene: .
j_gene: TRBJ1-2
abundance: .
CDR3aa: CASSLSNYGYTF
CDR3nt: TGTGCCAGCAGTTTATCCAACTATGGCTACACCTTC

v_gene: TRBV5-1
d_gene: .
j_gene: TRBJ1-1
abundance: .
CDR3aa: CASSISRGEAFF
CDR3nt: TGCGCCAGCAGCATTAGCCGAGGTGAAGCTTTCTTT

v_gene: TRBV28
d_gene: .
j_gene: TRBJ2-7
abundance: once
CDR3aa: CASSPRGRENEQYF
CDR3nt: TGTGCCAGCAGTCCGAGAGGCCGGGAGAACGAGCAGTACTTC

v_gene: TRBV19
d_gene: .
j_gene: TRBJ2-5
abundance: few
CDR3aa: CASNLQGQETQYF
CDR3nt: TGTGCCAGCAACCTACAGGGTCAAGAGACCCAGTACTTC

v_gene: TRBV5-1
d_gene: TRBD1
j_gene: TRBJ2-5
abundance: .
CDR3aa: CASSSPGGPETQYF
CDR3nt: TGCGCCAGCAGCTCCCCAGGGGGCCCAGAGACCCAGTACTTC

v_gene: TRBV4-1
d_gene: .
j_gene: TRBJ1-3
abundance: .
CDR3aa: CASSQERGGNTIYF
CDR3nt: TGCGCCAGCAGCCAAGAAAGGGGAGGGAACACCATATATTTT

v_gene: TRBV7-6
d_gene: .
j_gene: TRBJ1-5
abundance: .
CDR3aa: CASSSGHSNQPQHF
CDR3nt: TGTGCCAGCAGCTCAGGACATAGCAATCAGCCCCAGCATTTT

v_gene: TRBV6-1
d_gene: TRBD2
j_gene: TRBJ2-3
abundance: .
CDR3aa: CASRPGLHDTDTQYF
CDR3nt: TGTGCCAGCAGGCCGGGACTACACGACACAGATACGCAGTATTTT

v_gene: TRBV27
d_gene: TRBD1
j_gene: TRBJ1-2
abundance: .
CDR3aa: CASSDRVLPDGYTF
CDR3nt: TGTGCCAGCAGTGACAGGGTACTTCCTGATGGCTACACCTTC

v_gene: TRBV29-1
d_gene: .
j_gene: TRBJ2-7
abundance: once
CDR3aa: CSVWGQGSPYEQYF
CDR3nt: TGCAGCGTTTGGGGGCAGGGGAGCCCCTACGAGCAGTACTTC

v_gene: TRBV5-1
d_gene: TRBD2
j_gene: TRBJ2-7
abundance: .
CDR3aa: CASNRLPGGTYEQYF
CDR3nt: TGCGCCAGCAACCGGCTCCCGGGGGGGACCTACGAGCAGTACTTC

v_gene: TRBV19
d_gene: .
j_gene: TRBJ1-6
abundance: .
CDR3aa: CASSPSPGGNSPLHF
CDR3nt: TGTGCCAGTAGTCCCTCGCCGGGGGGAAATTCACCCCTCCACTTT

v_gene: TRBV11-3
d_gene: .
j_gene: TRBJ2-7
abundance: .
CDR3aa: CASSLEATGSVYEQYF
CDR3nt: TGTGCCAGCAGCTTAGAAGCAACCGGTTCCGTTTACGAGCAGTACTTC

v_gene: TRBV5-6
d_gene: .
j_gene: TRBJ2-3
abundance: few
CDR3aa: CASSLARGASTDTQYF
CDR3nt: TGTGCCAGCAGCTTGGCACGGGGAGCATCCACAGATACGCAGTATTTT

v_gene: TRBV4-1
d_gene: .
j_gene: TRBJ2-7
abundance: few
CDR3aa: CASSQTLQGSLEQYF
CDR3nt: TGCGCCAGCAGCCAGACCTTACAGGGATCTCTCGAGCAGTACTTC

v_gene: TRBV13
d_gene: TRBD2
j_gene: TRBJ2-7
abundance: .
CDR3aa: CASIQSPQTSGRCYEQYF
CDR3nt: TGTGCCAGCATCCAAAGCCCACAGACTAGCGGGAGGTGCTACGAGCAGTACTTC

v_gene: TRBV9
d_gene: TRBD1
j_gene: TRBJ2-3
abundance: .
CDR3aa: CASSVGTGTDTQYF
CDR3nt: TGTGCCAGCAGCGTCGGGACAGGAACAGATACGCAGTATTTT

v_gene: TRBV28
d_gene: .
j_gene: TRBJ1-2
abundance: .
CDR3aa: CASRPAVRGGYTF
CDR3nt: TGTGCCAGCAGACCAGCGGTCCGGGGGGGCTACACCTTC

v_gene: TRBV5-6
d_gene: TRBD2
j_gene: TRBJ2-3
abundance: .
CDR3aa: CASSLSGRGTDTQYF
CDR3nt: TGTGCCAGCAGCTTGTCAGGGAGGGGAACAGATACGCAGTATTTT

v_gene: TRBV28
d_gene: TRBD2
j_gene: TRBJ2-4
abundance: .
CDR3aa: CASSEAGGTKNIQYF
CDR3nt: TGTGCCAGCAGTGAAGCGGGAGGGACCAAAAACATTCAGTACTTC